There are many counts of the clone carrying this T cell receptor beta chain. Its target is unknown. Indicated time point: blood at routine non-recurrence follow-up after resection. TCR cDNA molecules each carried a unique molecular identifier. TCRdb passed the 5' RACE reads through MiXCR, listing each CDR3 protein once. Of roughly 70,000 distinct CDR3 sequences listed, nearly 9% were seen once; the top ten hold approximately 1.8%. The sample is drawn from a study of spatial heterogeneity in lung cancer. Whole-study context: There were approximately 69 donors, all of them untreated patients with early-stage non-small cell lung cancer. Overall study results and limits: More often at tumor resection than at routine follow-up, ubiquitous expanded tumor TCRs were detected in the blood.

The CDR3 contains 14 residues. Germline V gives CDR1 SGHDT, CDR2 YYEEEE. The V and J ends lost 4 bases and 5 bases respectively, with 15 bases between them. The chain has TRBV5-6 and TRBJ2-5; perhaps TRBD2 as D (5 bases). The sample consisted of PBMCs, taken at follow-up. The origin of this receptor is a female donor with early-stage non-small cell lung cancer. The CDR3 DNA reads TGTGCCAGCAGCGCGGACTTACCGGGGGAGACCCAGTACTTC. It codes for CASSADLPGETQYF.